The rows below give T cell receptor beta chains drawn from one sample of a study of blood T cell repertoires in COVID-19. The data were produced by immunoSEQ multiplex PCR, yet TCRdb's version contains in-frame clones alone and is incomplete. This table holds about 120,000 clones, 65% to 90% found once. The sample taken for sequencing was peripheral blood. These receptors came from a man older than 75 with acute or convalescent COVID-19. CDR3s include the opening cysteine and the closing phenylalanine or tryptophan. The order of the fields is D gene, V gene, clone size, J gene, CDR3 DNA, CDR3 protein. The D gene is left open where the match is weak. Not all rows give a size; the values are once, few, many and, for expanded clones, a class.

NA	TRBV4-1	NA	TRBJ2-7	TGCGCCAGCAGCCAAGAAGTCTCGCTAGCCTCCTACGAGCAGTACTTC	CASSQEVSLASYEQYF
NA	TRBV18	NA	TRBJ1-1	TGTGCCAGCTCACGAGGAGCGTCAGGGGCGATGGTCGGTGAAGCTTTCTTT	CASSRGASGAMVGEAFF
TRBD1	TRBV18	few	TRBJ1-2	TGTGCCAGCTCATCAAACAGGGGTGAAGGCTACACCTTC	CASSSNRGEGYTF
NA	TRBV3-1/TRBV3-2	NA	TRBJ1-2	TGTGCCAGCAGCCAATCGGGGTCCCCCTATGGCTACACCTTC	CASSQSGSPYGYTF
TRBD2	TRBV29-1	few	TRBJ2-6	TGCAGCGCCAGGACTAGCGGGGGGGCTGGGGCCAACGTCCTGACTTTC	CSARTSGGAGANVLTF
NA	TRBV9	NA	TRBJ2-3	TGTGCCAGCGCCATGGCCGCAGATACGCAGTATTTT	CASAMAADTQYF
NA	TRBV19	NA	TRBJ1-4	TGTGCCAGTAGCGGGGGTTACGAAAAACTGTTTTTT	CASSGGYEKLFF
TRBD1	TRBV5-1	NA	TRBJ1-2	TGCGCCAGCACGGGACAGGGACCTTTAAACTATGGCTACACCTTC	CASTGQGPLNYGYTF
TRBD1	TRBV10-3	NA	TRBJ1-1	TGTGCCATCAGTGAACCCGGGACAGCCATGAACACTGAAGCTTTCTTT	CAISEPGTAMNTEAFF
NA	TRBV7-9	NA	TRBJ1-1	TGTGCCAGCAGCTTAGATCGGGAAAGTAACACTGAAGCTTTCTTT	CASSLDRESNTEAFF
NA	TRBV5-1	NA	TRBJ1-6	TGCGCCAGCAGCTCCGAACAGGGTTCTTCACCCCTCCACTTT	CASSSEQGSSPLHF
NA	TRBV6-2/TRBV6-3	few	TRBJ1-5	TGTGCCAGCAGCCCCGCCGGACAGAATCAGCCCCAGCATTTT	CASSPAGQNQPQHF
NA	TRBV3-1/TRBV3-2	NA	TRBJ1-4	TGTGCCAGCAGCCACGGGGAGGGTGAAAAACTGTTTTTT	CASSHGEGEKLFF
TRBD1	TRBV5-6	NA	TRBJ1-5	TGTGCCAGCAGCTACTGGACAGGGTTCAATAGCAATCAGCCCCAGCATTTT	CASSYWTGFNSNQPQHF
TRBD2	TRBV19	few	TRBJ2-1	TGTGCCAGTACCCCGGGACTAGCGGGAGGCAATGAGCAGTTCTTC	CASTPGLAGGNEQFF
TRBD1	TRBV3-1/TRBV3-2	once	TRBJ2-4	TGTGCCAGCAGCCAAGGGACAGGGGATATAGCCAAAAACATTCAGTACTTC	CASSQGTGDIAKNIQYF
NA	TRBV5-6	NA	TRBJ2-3	TGTGCCAGCAGCCAGTTCCCAGATACGCAGTATTTT	CASSQFPDTQYF
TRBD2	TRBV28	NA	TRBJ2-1	TGTGCCAGCAGCGGACGGCCTAGCGGGAGGGTAAATGAGCAGTTCTTC	CASSGRPSGRVNEQFF
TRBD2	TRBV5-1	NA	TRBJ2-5	TGCGCCAGCAGCCCGGGACTAGCGGGAGCAGAGACCCAGTACTTC	CASSPGLAGAETQYF
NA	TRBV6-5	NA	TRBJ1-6	TGTGCCAGCAGTTACTCGAGAAGAGTCGGGAATTCACCCCTCCACTTT	CASSYSRRVGNSPLHF
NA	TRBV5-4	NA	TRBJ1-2	TGTGCCAGCAGCTTGGCCATAGTACAGGGCGGTGATGGCTACACCTTC	CASSLAIVQGGDGYTF
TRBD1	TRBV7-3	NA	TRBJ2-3	TGTGCCAGCAGCCAGACAGGGGCTGACGGTACGCAGTATTTT	CASSQTGADGTQYF
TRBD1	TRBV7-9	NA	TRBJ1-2	TGTGCCAGCAGCTTAGACGGGGACAGGGACTATGGCTACACCTTC	CASSLDGDRDYGYTF
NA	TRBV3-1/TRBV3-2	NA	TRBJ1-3	TGTGCCAGCAGCCAAGGGAGGGCAGGATCCGCCTCTGGAAACACCATATATTTT	CASSQGRAGSASGNTIYF
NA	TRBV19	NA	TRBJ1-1	TGTGCCAGTAGCCTAGCGGGCAGGGCGAACACTGAAGCTTTCTTT	CASSLAGRANTEAFF
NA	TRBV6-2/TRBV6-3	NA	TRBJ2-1	TGTGCCAGCAGCCCAGCGGGGACAGGCAGACTTCCCGAGCAGTTCTTC	CASSPAGTGRLPEQFF
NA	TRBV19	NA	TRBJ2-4	TGTGCCAGTAGTATAGAGGGGGCCGGGTCCAAAAACATTCAGTACTTC	CASSIEGAGSKNIQYF
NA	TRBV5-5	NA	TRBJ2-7	TGTGCCAGCAGCCCGGGACTGGGAACCTACGAGCAGTACTTC	CASSPGLGTYEQYF
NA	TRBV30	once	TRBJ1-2	TGTGCCTGGGACAGCGGGGCAGGTAGCTATGGCTACACCTTC	CAWDSGAGSYGYTF
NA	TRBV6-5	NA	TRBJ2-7	TGTGCCAGCGAAACCTACGGGACAAGTACCTACGAGCAGTACTTC	CASETYGTSTYEQYF
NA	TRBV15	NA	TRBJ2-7	TGTGCCACCAGCAGAGATCACACCGCCTACGAGCAGTACTTC	CATSRDHTAYEQYF